This T cell receptor beta chain originates from a study of cytomegalovirus exposure and HLA in healthy donors (dated by TCRdb to the late 2010s). For the study in its entirety: An earlier analysis of some 550 of the donors reported 276 Gb of sequence data and some 120 million unique TCR beta sequences from 190 million or so T cells. Approximately 310 gigabases of sequencing data and around 85 million unique TCR sequences made up an early release that covered 640 HLA-typed donors. The genetic ancestry cluster associated with self-reported Caucasian donors included 81% of the 398 genotyped donors. The study aimed to test whether signatures of past pathogen exposure could be identified by cataloging public T cell receptors. The study profiled the T cell repertoires of hundreds of subjects by immunosequencing and related them to cytomegalovirus serostatus. Along with the approximately 650-subject first cohort, a separate validation cohort of over 90 different subjects was used. The study combined high-throughput TCR immunosequencing, statistical association of individual TCRs with disease status, and machine learning to predict cytomegalovirus infection status. To study patterns of TCR occurrence, a later analysis re-analyzed previously published TCR beta repertoires from under 750 donors and added high-resolution HLA genotyping. The later analysis used no new phenotypic data to find candidate immune exposures, relying instead on TCR beta sequences and their occurrence across donors. An earlier analysis of around 540 of the donors applied high-throughput TCR beta sequencing to assess whether each TCR beta V gene segment acted as functional or pseudogenic. Donor age, sex, ethnicity and CMV serostatus were compiled alongside the repertoire data. In a later genetic analysis, genome-wide SNP genotypes for about 65% of the roughly 670 donors were used, and that subset was treated as a discovery cohort. All discovery cohort repertoires had been generated using a single sequencing platform. HLA typing covered class I and class II loci at four-digit resolution. The number of donors typed differed by locus, with roughly 629-640 for A, B, C, DRB1 and DQB1, roughly 520 for DQA1, 600 to 610 for DPA1, and around 460 for DPB1. Five DR-DQ haplotypes were handled as single units for association and clustering, since linkage in the cohort was strong. On average, about 200,000 unique TCR beta nucleotide sequences were sequenced per donor among fewer than 500 genotyped donors of the cohort, with roughly 18% of those sequences being non-productive.

This clone occurred a few times. The target of this receptor is not known. The input lacks base qualities; no much larger clone sits a single base away. The investigation overall reported the following: In a later genetic analysis, a missense DCLRE1C variant was associated with V-gene and J-gene trimming of TCR beta chains, and the association was replicated in an independent cohort. The sequencing pipeline was judged likely to have produced a cluster of highly shared sequence variants as a technical artifact. The study gave a list of 150 to 200 TCR beta chains associated with cytomegalovirus. An earlier analysis of some 560 of the donors showed that most TCR beta V segments appeared in productive rearrangements either about 90% or about 30% of the time, which broadly matched IMGT annotations. Because HLA typing was unavailable for some donors at each locus, only the typed subset was used in association tests. Because counts were too low, seventeen rarely observed V segments, including chromosome 9 orphons, were left out of the earlier analysis of a few hundred of the donors. Correlated functional status among segregating V segments might reflect linkage disequilibrium, but an unknown experimental factor could not be ruled out. According to a later analysis, most CMV-associated TCR beta chains appeared to be HLA-restricted, and the HLA associations seemed to be driven largely by CMV exposure. The presence/absence analyses assumed that sequencing depth was roughly uniform across donors, and that assumption may not be true. When HLA alleles, especially DR and DQ, strongly co-occurred, attributing TCR associations to individual alleles was difficult. A later analysis found that HLA-associated TCR beta chains were more clonally expanded and had lower generation probabilities than equally common non-associated chains. The classifier was reported to diagnose cytomegalovirus status with high specificity and sensitivity in both the original cohort and the validation cohort. Most TCR sequences were seen in very few donors, while some public TCRs were found in many individuals. Several of the top co-occurrence clusters appeared to be linked to parvovirus B19, influenza, CMV and Epstein-Barr virus, according to a later analysis. The only immune exposure information available for the cohort was CMV serostatus. In a later analysis, the rate of TCR association differed among HLA loci, with DRB1 alleles having the most associated TCRs and HLA-C alleles having the fewest. In this cohort, only TCR beta chains were sequenced, and detectable features were limited by the absence of alpha or paired-chain data. Compared with the approximately 670-donor mean, donors in an Asian-associated ancestry cluster had fewer N-insertions in productive TCRs, according to a later genetic analysis. Specific HLA alleles were associated with 15,000 to 20,000 TCR beta sequences at a false discovery rate of 0.05 in a later analysis. Some IMGT-functional V segments, including TRBV6-2 and TRBV6-3, could not be told apart with the 87-base-pair reads, so those segments were excluded. In vitro tests confirmed that a few of the cytomegalovirus-associated TCR beta chains recognize cytomegalovirus antigens. It was suggested by the authors that the approach could potentially be generalized to other disease states and immunological phenotypes. A further reported finding was that TCR beta sequences accurately predicted the HLA-A and HLA-B alleles for most subjects in the first cohort.

V is cut back by 3 bases and J by 4 bases, with 11 bases in the junction unmatched. Sequences SGHRS (CDR1) and YFSETQ (CDR2) are obtained from the germline V gene. The CDR3, from cysteine to phenylalanine, totals 17 residues. The only DNA kept is the CDR3, 51 bases in frame from the first base. The cohort was made up of 666 healthy bone marrow donors. Cohort members were all nominally healthy when sampled, although unrecorded immune exposures were likely present. The donor was CMV seronegative and was included in the group of around 320 seronegative cohort members. Each donor provided a peripheral blood sample, and peripheral blood mononuclear cells were used for TCR beta sequencing. The Qiagen DNeasy Blood Extraction Kit was used to extract genomic DNA from the blood cell samples. Library prep was done by the immunoSEQ multiplex PCR assay. The multiplex PCR relied on a mix of 60 forward primers for TCR Vbeta segments and 13 reverse primers for TCR Jbeta segments. Amplification of the CDR3 region of rearranged TCR beta genes was performed with a multiplex PCR assay on genomic DNA. The Illumina HiSeq System was used to sequence the amplified TCR beta libraries as 87-base-pair reads. The source study handled its data this way. In a later analysis, 70 million to 95 million unique TCR beta chains were counted across the approximately 640 repertoires, and around 11 million of these chains were shared by at least two donors. A nearest-neighbor algorithm error-corrected the raw reads and collapsed the reads into unique sequences, merging closely related sequences to remove PCR and sequencing errors. Alignment of CDR3 sequences to IMGT reference sequences was used to assign V, D and J gene segments. For a sequence to be retained, at least a six-nucleotide match to both a V gene segment and a J gene segment was required. A rearrangement was called productive if the CDR3 had no stop codons and remained in frame with V and J, and every other rearrangement was called non-productive. CDR3 was defined according to IMGT convention as the region running from the second conserved V-encoded cysteine to the conserved J-encoded phenylalanine. Sequences without an unambiguous match to a single V gene segment were excluded from the earlier analysis of approximately 560 of the donors. An earlier analysis of a few hundred of the donors classified V segments as functional when productive rearrangements were above 56.7% and as segregating when the standard deviation between donors was above 5%. To diagnose cytomegalovirus status from the catalog of TCR beta chain sequences, a statistical classification framework was built. In a later analysis, TCR nucleotide sequences were compared against IMGT/GENE-DB human TR gene sequences so that V and J genes could be assigned. In a later analysis, CDR3 sequences and most-parsimonious VDJ recombination scenarios were assigned using the TCRdist pipeline. In a later analysis, every TCR beta chain was defined by the combination of its CDR3 amino acid sequence and its V-gene family, and reads without a unique V-gene family were dropped. To address suspected cross-contamination and a sequencing artifact, a later analysis removed around 600 highly shared, low-generation-probability nucleotide sequences. A later analysis calculated a clonal expansion index for each public chain from normalized within-repertoire ranks of inferred template counts. A later analysis computed generation probabilities with a VDJ recombination model fitted to out-of-frame rearrangements, and checked the results against IGoR. In a later analysis, TCR-TCR, TCR-HLA and TCR-CMV co-occurrence was scored with hypergeometric tests, and a repertoire-size bias correction was applied to TCR pairs. False discovery rates were estimated in a later analysis by permuting HLA or CMV assignments 20 times. In a later analysis, co-occurring TCRs were grouped using DBSCAN, with TCRdist sequence similarity added in when clustering inside HLA-allele-positive subsets. Repertoires with fewer than 30,000 or more than 120,000 public chains were left out of co-occurrence clustering, as were about five repertoires with anomalous nucleotide sharing. Not all clones reach the TCRdb copy of this immuneACCESS table, which keeps in-frame sequences only. Checked studies attribute under half of the gap to unresolved V genes and leave the rest unexplained. V, J and clone size are those of that table, while D and trimming were read from the DNA. The sample includes about 140,000 clones, with roughly 80% observed a single time. About 3.5% of the sample is in the top ten clones.

The receptor comes from a middle-aged man in good health and CMV-seronegative. The source material was PBMCs. This sequence uses TRBV5-1 and TRBJ1-3; 9 nucleotides in the junction match TRBD1. CDR3 region: CASSSRDRVSEGNTIYF. The sequenced DNA: TGCGCCAGCAGCTCCCGGGACAGGGTATCTGAGGGAAACACCATATATTTT.